This T cell receptor (beta chain) was observed in a study of blood T cell repertoires in COVID-19. Study-level information: T cells, B-cell-depleted T cells, or PBMCs provided the cDNA or gDNA that served as material.

Germline V CDR1 and CDR2: GTSNPN, SVGIG (reference sequence). The CDR3 is 11 residues long. The V end lost 7 bases, the J end lost 6 bases, and 11 bases lay between the germline ends. Methods used by the authors: Estimation of nucleated cell counts was performed using reference gene primer amplification. TCRdb's table, derived via immunoSEQ multiplex PCR, lists solely in-frame clones and lacks some. From that table come the V and J calls and clone size; the DNA was used to work out D and trimming. This sample yields about 35,000 clones, of which around nine tenths are seen a single time; over 8% belongs to the top ten.

The TCR was taken from a human donor in a cohort sampled during active COVID-19. Sequencing was carried out using peripheral blood. The chain has TRBV30 and TRBJ2-3; no firm D call. The CDR3 DNA follows: TGTGCCTTCCGACCCGGGGATACGCAGTATTTT. Translating gives CAFRPGDTQYF.